Listed here are 29 T cell receptor beta chains from one sample, sequenced in a study of patients and donors after allogeneic stem cell transplantation. Each CDR3 protein is one row after TCRdb ran MiXCR on the RT-PCR reads. Of over 150,000 distinct CDR3 sequences in the sample, approximately 30% were seen once. Material for sequencing was blood, either unsorted or a sorted T cell fraction (not recorded which). The receptors stem from a human donor who was either an allogeneic HSCT recipient or a stem cell or donor lymphocyte infusion donor (not recorded which). It is not recorded whose cells these are; they may come from a transplant donor.

The count of this clonotype is one. V gene TRBV29-1 combines with J gene TRBJ2-2; no firm D call. The V end lost 4 bases, the J end lost 7 bases, and 10 bases lay between the germline ends. This CDR3 contains 12 residues. Germline CDR1 SQVTM, CDR2 ANQGSEA. This chain's CDR3 is CSVVGGGGELFF. CDR3 bases: TGCAGCGTTGTGGGCGGTGGCGGGGAGCTGTTTTTT.

This clonotype was detected a few times. This rearrangement joins TRBV28 to TRBJ1-1; TRBD1 agrees at 9 bases. In germline, CDR1 is MDHEN, CDR2 SYDVKM. The CDR3 is 17 amino acids. V shed 3 bases and J 0 bases; nucleotides not matched to a gene: 8. The CDR3 is CASSLPPGQGMNTEAFF. The DNA of the CDR3 is TGTGCCAGCAGTTTGCCCCCGGGACAGGGAATGAACACTGAAGCTTTCTTT.

This clonotype was observed a handful of times. This rearrangement joins TRBV9 to TRBJ2-5; TRBD2 might be the D (5 bases). This CDR3 has 14 amino acids. Between the trimmed V and J ends, which lost 2 bases and 4 bases, there was a span of 12 bases. Germline CDR1 SGDLS, CDR2 YYNGEE. The CDR3 coding sequence is TGTGCCAGCAGCGTTCGCGGGTTAGGAGAGACCCAGTACTTC. This codes for CASSVRGLGETQYF.

This clonotype has more than one count but fewer than ten. The rearrangement uses TRBV4-2 and TRBJ1-5; TRBD1 matches at 8 bases. Germline trimming cut 2 bases from V and 2 bases from J; bases unmatched to any gene: 2. In germline, CDR1 is LGHNA, CDR2 YNFKEQ. CDR3 length: 15 residues. In nucleotides, the CDR3 is TGTGCCAGCAGCCAACCGGGACAGGGCAATCAGCCCCAGCATTTT. Translated, it gives CASSQPGQGNQPQHF.

This clonotype was seen ten or more times. The V call is TRBV6-5, the J call TRBJ1-1, with unresolved D. Germline CDR1 is MNHEY and CDR2 is SVGAGI. The CDR3 spans 14 residues. V lost 10 bases and J lost 6, with 21 bases in between. The CDR3 nucleotides read TGTGCCACAACGTCTATGGTACAAGCTTCTGAAGCTTTCTTT. It is translated as CATTSMVQASEAFF.

The CDR3 here is CASRIGTSGSNEQFF. In DNA, the CDR3 is TGTGCCAGCAGAATTGGGACTAGCGGGAGCAATGAGCAGTTCTTC. This chain joins TRBV5-5 and TRBJ2-1, with 14 bases aligning to TRBD2. CDR1 is SGHKS, CDR2 YYEKEE, per germline (reference sequence). The CDR3 runs 15 residues. Trimming took 5 bases from V and 6 from J; bases not matched to a gene: 4.

A note on this clonotype: A much larger clone differs by one base, so this may be a read error. The CDR3 does not close with the conserved phenylalanine or tryptophan, likely indicating a read error. The chain is built from TRBV24-1 and TRBJ1-5; no definite D call. This CDR3 is built from 14 residues. Trimming shortened V by 1 base and J by 0 bases, and 3 bases separated the two germline ends. Germline CDR1 reads KGHDR; CDR2 reads SFDVKD. The CDR3 bases are TGTGCCACCAGTGATTTTTATAGCAATCAGCCCCAGCATTTG. Its translation: CATSDFYSNQPQHL.

V gene TRBV20-1 combines with J gene TRBJ2-7, with 7 bases matching TRBD2. This CDR3 is built from 13 residues. With V trimmed by 5 bases and J by 0 bases, 4 bases remained unmatched. Germline V gives CDR1 DFQATT, CDR2 SNEGSKA (reference sequence). The CDR3 reads CSARTSDSYEQYF. In nucleotides, the CDR3 is TGCAGTGCTCGTACTAGCGACTCCTACGAGCAGTACTTC.

In DNA form, the CDR3 reads TGTGCCAGCAGCCAAGATCCGCTAGGGGCGGATACGCAGTATTTT. This codes for CASSQDPLGADTQYF. V and J are TRBV4-2 and TRBJ2-3; a weak D match, TRBD1 (5 bases). Trimming took 0 bases from V and 6 from J, leaving 13 bases between them. The length of the CDR3 is 15 residues. Germline V gene lookup returns CDR1 LGHNA and CDR2 YNFKEQ.

This clonotype was observed a handful of times. The gene calls are TRBV11-1 and TRBJ1-2; tentatively, D is TRBD1 (5 bases). V was trimmed by 2 bases and J by 0 bases, leaving 10 bases between them. This CDR3 comprises 15 residues. In germline, CDR1 is SGHAT, CDR2 FQDESV (reference sequence). The CDR3 region is CASSLTGSPNYGYTF. CDR3 nucleotide sequence: TGTGCCAGCAGCTTAACAGGCAGTCCTAACTATGGCTACACCTTC.

This clonotype was seen a few times. The V and J genes are TRBV12-3 or TRBV12-4 and TRBJ2-1, with no clear D. This CDR3 region has 16 residues. V lost 3 bases, J lost 0 bases, and 12 bases lay in between. The CDR3 loop reads CASSLVRSLSYNEQFF. The CDR3 region has the DNA TGTGCCAGCAGTTTGGTCCGGAGTCTCTCCTACAATGAGCAGTTCTTC.

This rearrangement joins TRBV2 to TRBJ1-6; a possible D gene is TRBD1 (5 bases). The germline V gene encodes CDR1 SNHLY and CDR2 FYNNEI. V lost 6 bases, J lost 11 bases, and 11 bases lay in between. The CDR3 has 12 amino acids. The CDR3 reads CASRGLLPPLHF. In DNA, the CDR3 is TGTGCCAGCAGGGGGCTTCTCCCACCCCTCCACTTT. The full variable domain, rest sourced from reference TRBV2 and TRBJ1-6, is EPEVTQTPSHQVTQMGQEVILRCVPISNHLYFYWYRQILGQKVEFLVSFYNNEISEKSEIFDDQFSVERPDGSNFTLKIRSTKLEDSAMYFCASRGLLPPLHFGNGTRLTVT.

This clonotype occurred many times. The chain carries TRBV5-1 and TRBJ1-4; D gene uncertain. Trimming removed 6 bases at V and 0 bases at J, with 9 bases between. Germline V gene data show CDR1 as SGHRS and CDR2 as YFSETQ. There are 14 residues in the CDR3. CDR3 protein: CASKTASTNEKLFF. As DNA, the CDR3 is TGCGCCAGCAAGACGGCTTCAACTAATGAAAAACTGTTTTTT.

This clonotype was recorded a few times. This chain connects TRBV7-2 to TRBJ1-1; D gene ambiguous. The V gene's germline CDR1 is SGHTA and CDR2 FQGNSA. CDR3 length equals 13 residues. The V end lost 1 base, the J end lost 4 bases, and 7 bases lay between the germline ends. The CDR3 is CASSLVARTEAFF. CDR3 DNA: TGTGCCAGCAGCTTAGTAGCTCGCACTGAAGCTTTCTTT.

This chain connects TRBV7-8 to TRBJ1-4; D call uncertain. The CDR3 loop spans 13 amino acids. CDR1 is SGHVS and CDR2 is FQNEAQ in the germline V gene. The V end lost 1 base, the J end lost 8 bases, and 8 bases lay between the germline ends. The CDR3 sequence is CASSLVGAEKLFF. The CDR3 DNA sequence: TGTGCCAGCAGCTTAGTGGGAGCGGAAAAACTGTTTTTT. The variable domain in full, with the rest retrieved from reference TRBV7-8 and TRBJ1-4, is GAGVSQSPRYKVAKRGQDVALRCDPISGHVSLFWYQQALGQGPEFLTYFQNEAQLDKSGLPSDRFFAERPEGSVSTLKIQRTQQEDSAVYLCASSLVGAEKLFFGSGTQLSVL.

The J gene is TRBJ2-1, the V gene TRBV7-8; the D gene is possibly TRBD2 (6 bases). Germline CDR1 SGHVS, CDR2 FQNEAQ. V lost 1 base to trimming and J lost 6 bases, with 16 bases between them. The CDR3 sequence is 16 residues long. The chain's CDR3 is CASSLGGTSWGNEQFF. The DNA of the CDR3 is TGTGCCAGCAGCTTAGGGGGTACTAGCTGGGGCAATGAGCAGTTCTTC.

This clonotype was seen only a few times. The DNA of the CDR3 is TGCAGCGTTGAAATAGGGCTAGAAGGGGAAAAACTGTTTTTT. Protein sequence: CSVEIGLEGEKLFF. The chain has TRBV29-1 and TRBJ1-4; D not resolved. Looked up from germline, CDR1 is SQVTM and CDR2 is ANQGSEA. There are 14 residues in the CDR3. V was clipped by 2 bases and J by 8 bases, with 15 bases between them. The entire variable domain, with the rest obtained from reference TRBV29-1 and TRBJ1-4, is as follows: SAVISQKPSRDICQRGTSLTIQCQVDSQVTMMFWYRQQPGQSLTLIATANQGSEATYESGFVIDKFPISRPNLTFSTLTVSNMSPEDSSIYLCSVEIGLEGEKLFFGSGTQLSVL.

The V and J genes are TRBV24-1 and TRBJ2-5, with TRBD2 matching over 15 bases. V lost 4 bases and J lost 2; bases outside the gene matches: 7. Germline CDR1 is KGHDR and CDR2 is SFDVKD. The CDR3 covers 18 residues. CDR3 in DNA: TGTGCCACCAGTGACTCTTGGACTAGCGGGAGGGGACAAGAGACCCAGTACTTC. Its protein product is CATSDSWTSGRGQETQYF.

This chain connects TRBV20-1 to TRBJ1-4, with D possibly being TRBD1 (5 bases). Germline-derived CDR1 and CDR2 are DFQATT and SNEGSKA (reference sequence). Between the trimmed V and J ends, which lost 2 bases and 7 bases, there was a span of 11 bases. The CDR3 loop spans 13 amino acids. CDR3 region: CSARQGPPEKLFF. CDR3 nucleotide sequence: TGCAGTGCTAGACAGGGTCCGCCTGAAAAACTGTTTTTT.

This clonotype was counted between two and nine times. CDR3 amino acids: CASSERLASGTSTDTQYF. The CDR3, as DNA: TGCGCCAGCAGTGAGAGGCTAGCGTCGGGGACTAGCACAGATACGCAGTATTTT. The rearrangement uses TRBV10-1 and TRBJ2-3, with D maybe TRBD2 (6 bases). This CDR3 region has 18 residues. Trimming removed 2 bases from V and 0 bases from J, with 18 bases in between. Germline CDR1 and CDR2: WNHNN and SYGVQD (reference sequence).

DNA for the CDR3: TGTGCCAGCAGCTCTTCCGGGGAGCTGTTTTTT. Protein sequence: CASSSSGELFF. The chain carries TRBV12-3 or TRBV12-4 and TRBJ2-2; D remains unclear. The CDR3 consists of 11 residues. V was shortened by 6 bases and J by 6 bases, with 5 bases between the two germline ends.

The J gene is TRBJ1-1, the V gene TRBV6-5; tentative D call: TRBD1 (6 bases). Germline values: CDR1 MNHEY, CDR2 SVGAGI. CDR3 length equals 14 residues. With 4 bases removed from V and 7 bases from J, the gap between germline ends came to 16 bases. CDR3 amino acids: CASSSPEGGSEAFF. In DNA form, the CDR3 reads TGTGCCAGCAGTTCCCCGGAGGGGGGAAGTGAAGCTTTCTTT.

The table lists this clonotype with a few counts. The chain joins TRBV7-9 to TRBJ1-1; D ambiguous. The CDR3 covers 13 residues. Trimming took 6 bases from V and 2 from J, leaving 10 bases between them. Germline V CDR1 and CDR2: SEHNR, FQNEAQ (reference sequence). CDR3 protein: CASRSMENTEAFF. The DNA of the CDR3 is TGTGCCAGCAGATCCATGGAAAACACTGAAGCTTTCTTT.

In its sample, this clonotype was seen a few times. The CDR3 loop is CASSLFPTGTSSSYNEQFF. CDR3 sequence (DNA): TGTGCCAGCAGCTTATTCCCGACCGGGACTAGCAGCTCCTACAATGAGCAGTTCTTC. The J gene is TRBJ2-1, the V gene TRBV7-2; 9 bases map to TRBD2. The CDR3 contains 19 residues. In germline, CDR1 is SGHTA, CDR2 FQGNSA. Losses at the gene ends were 2 bases for V and 0 bases for J; bases not matched to a gene: 11.

The gene calls are TRBV5-6 and TRBJ2-1; D not resolved. Germline lookup yields CDR1 SGHDT and CDR2 YYEEEE. V shed 3 bases and J shed 5 bases, with 15 bases lying between them. The CDR3 contains 15 residues. CDR3 nucleotide sequence: TGTGCCAGCAGCTCCAGGCACATAATCCACAATGAGCAGTTCTTC. Translation gives CASSSRHIIHNEQFF.

This clonotype occurred many times. V gene TRBV18 combines with J gene TRBJ1-6; perhaps TRBD1 as D (5 bases). The V end lost 2 bases, the J end lost 10 bases, and 15 bases lay between the germline ends. The V gene's germline CDR1 is KGHSH and CDR2 LQKENI. The CDR3 loop spans 15 amino acids. The CDR3 protein is CASSPVGGTESPLHF. The CDR3 nucleotides read TGTGCCAGCTCACCAGTTGGAGGGACGGAGTCACCCCTCCACTTT. Supplemented by reference TRBV18 and TRBJ1-6, the full variable domain reads NAGVMQNPRHLVRRRGQEARLRCSPMKGHSHVYWYRQLPEEGLKFMVYLQKENIIDESGMPKERFSAEFPKEGPSILRIQQVVRGDSAAYFCASSPVGGTESPLHFGNGTRLTVT.

This clonotype was recorded at least ten times. The V gene is TRBV3-1, the J gene TRBJ1-3; weak D call: TRBD1 (5 bases). The CDR3 is 11 residues long. Germline V gene sequence: CDR1 LGHDT, CDR2 YNNKEL (reference sequence). Trimming removed 11 bases from V and 4 bases from J, with 9 bases in between. The DNA for the CDR3 is TGTGCCTCTCAGGGAGGAAACACCATATATTTT. Protein sequence: CASQGGNTIYF.

The rearrangement uses TRBV4-1 and TRBJ1-2; D gene ambiguous. Trimming removed 2 bases at V and 0 bases at J, with 16 bases between. Germline loops: CDR1 MGHRA, CDR2 YSYEKL. CDR3 length: 17 residues. CDR3 sequence: CASSQTPGDLANYGYTF. In nucleotides, the CDR3 is TGCGCCAGCAGCCAAACCCCTGGAGACCTAGCTAACTATGGCTACACCTTC.

The chain links TRBV24-1 to TRBJ2-1; D might be TRBD2 (9 bases). V shed 4 bases and J shed 4 bases, with 22 bases lying between them. CDR3 size: 18 residues. Germline values: CDR1 KGHDR, CDR2 SFDVKD. This CDR3 reads CATSDRTGRTSVYNEQFF. Here the CDR3 DNA reads TGTGCCACCAGTGACCGGACAGGGAGGACTAGCGTTTACAATGAGCAGTTCTTC.